The present TCR beta chain was sequenced within a study of control samples from healthy donors and cancer patients. The V and J ends lost 11 bases and 3 bases respectively, with 19 bases between them. The CDR3 length is 14 residues. Germline CDR1 and CDR2: MNHEY and SVGAGI. The data were produced by immunoSEQ multiplex PCR, yet TCRdb's version contains in-frame clones alone and is incomplete. The sample has fewer than 250,000 clones, about nine tenths seen once. Sample: blood. The V and J genes are TRBV6-5 and TRBJ1-2; D gene uncertain. This sequence was found in a man aged 30 to 39 in good health. The DNA of the CDR3 is TGTGCCCTTAGACACTATGGGGAGGACTATGGCTACACCTTC. Translating it yields CALRHYGEDYGYTF.